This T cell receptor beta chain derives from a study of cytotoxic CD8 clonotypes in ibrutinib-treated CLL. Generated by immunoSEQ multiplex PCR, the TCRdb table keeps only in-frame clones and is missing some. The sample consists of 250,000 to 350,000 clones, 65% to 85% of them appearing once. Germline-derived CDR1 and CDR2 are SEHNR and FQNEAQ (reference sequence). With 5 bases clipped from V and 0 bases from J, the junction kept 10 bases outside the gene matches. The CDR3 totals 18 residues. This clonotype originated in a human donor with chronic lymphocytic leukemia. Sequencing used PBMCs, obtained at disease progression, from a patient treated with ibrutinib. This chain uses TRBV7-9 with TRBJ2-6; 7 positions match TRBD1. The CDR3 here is CASSQPGQPDSGANVLTF. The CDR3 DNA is TGTGCCAGCAGCCAACCGGGACAGCCCGACTCTGGGGCCAACGTCCTGACTTTC. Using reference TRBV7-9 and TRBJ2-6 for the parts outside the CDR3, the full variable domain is DTGVSQNPRHKITKRGQNVTFRCDPISEHNRLYWYRQTLGQGPEFLTYFQNEAQLEKSRLLSDRFSAERPKGSFSTLEIQRTEQGDSAMYLCASSQPGQPDSGANVLTFGAGSRLTVL.